The entry that follows covers one T cell receptor beta chain sequence. Its target is unknown. The data belong to a study of CD8+ T cells in alopecia areata. About the study: Among treated patients, oral tofacitinib was administered at 5 to 10 mg twice daily. The study gave tofacitinib for 6 to 18 months, then 6 months off drug. Overall study results and limits: Scalp samples also yield sequences from resident alphabeta T cells of normal skin.

The CDR3 covers 15 residues. Germline-derived CDR1 and CDR2 are KGHSH and LQKENI. Germline trimming cut 3 bases from V and 5 bases from J; bases unmatched to any gene: 5. Extraction of RNA preceded its reverse transcription into cDNA, which served as the sequencing template. Sequencing used immunoSEQ multiplex PCR; TCRdb keeps in-frame clones, though not all of them. Among approximately 150,000 clones listed, over 45% were seen once. The sequencing input was CD4+ T cells sorted from blood. The chain links TRBV18 to TRBJ2-7; 12 positions match TRBD2. The TCR was taken from a human donor with alopecia areata. The CDR3 loop reads CASSPGTSGRNEQYF. Here the CDR3 DNA reads TGTGCCAGCTCACCGGGTACTAGCGGGAGGAACGAGCAGTACTTC.